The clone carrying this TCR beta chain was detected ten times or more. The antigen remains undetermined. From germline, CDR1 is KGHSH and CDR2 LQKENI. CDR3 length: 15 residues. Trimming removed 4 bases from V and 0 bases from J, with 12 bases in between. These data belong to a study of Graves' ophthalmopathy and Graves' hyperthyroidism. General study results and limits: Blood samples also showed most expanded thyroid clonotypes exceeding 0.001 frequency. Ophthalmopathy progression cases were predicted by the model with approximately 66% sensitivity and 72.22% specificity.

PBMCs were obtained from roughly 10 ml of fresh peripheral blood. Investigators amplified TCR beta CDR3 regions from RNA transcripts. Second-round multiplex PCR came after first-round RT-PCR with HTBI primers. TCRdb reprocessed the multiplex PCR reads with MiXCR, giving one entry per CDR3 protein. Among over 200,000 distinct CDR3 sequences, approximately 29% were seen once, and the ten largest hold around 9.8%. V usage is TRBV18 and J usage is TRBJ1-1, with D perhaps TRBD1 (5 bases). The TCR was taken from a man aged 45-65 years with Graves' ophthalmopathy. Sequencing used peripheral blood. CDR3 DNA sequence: TGTGCCAGCTCACGGGAGGGGCCCATGAACACTGAAGCTTTCTTT. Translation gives CASSREGPMNTEAFF.